This T cell receptor beta chain was sequenced during a study of blood T cell repertoires in COVID-19. Study-wide context: Sites across the United States, Italy and Spain contributed samples from acute and convalescent COVID-19. Sample material is recorded as cDNA or gDNA derived from T cells, B-cell-depleted T cells, or PBMCs.

Original processing methods: Amplification of reference gene primers was used by the study to estimate nucleated cell counts. The assay was immunoSEQ multiplex PCR, and TCRdb's table has in-frame clones only and misses some. D and trimming were read from the DNA, whereas the V and J calls and clone size are those reported in that table. The data contain roughly 57,000 clones, around 87% of them singletons. The CDR3 consists of 14 residues. V shed 3 bases and J shed 2 bases, with 9 bases lying between them. Looked up from germline, CDR1 is LNHNV and CDR2 is YYDKDF (reference sequence). The sequence came from a man between 60 and 75 years old with active or convalescent COVID-19. Sequencing was performed on peripheral blood. The chain links TRBV15 to TRBJ2-3; tentatively, D is TRBD2 (6 bases). CDR3 nucleotide sequence: TGTGCCACCAGCAGGGGGAGGACCACAGATACGCAGTATTTT. Its translation is CATSRGRTTDTQYF.